The clone carrying this T cell receptor (beta chain) was found a few times. What it binds is not known. Trimming removed 0 bases at V and 2 bases at J, with 11 bases between. This CDR3 is built from 15 residues. Germline V gene data show CDR1 as SGHRS and CDR2 as YFSETQ. TCRdb reanalysed the reads using MiXCR and keeps one entry per CDR3 protein. Of 290,000 or so distinct CDR3 sequences listed, roughly 23% are singletons. The data stem from a study of T cell repertoires in cytomegalovirus infection. For the study at large: CMV infection plus the matching HLA type was flagged by public TCR beta signatures.

Study-wide results and caveats: The study found HLA-C-restricted CMV-specific TCR beta clonotypes dominating the ex vivo response.

The rearrangement links TRBV5-1 to TRBJ1-2, with D possibly TRBD1 on 5 matching bases. The TCR originated in a human donor in good health (CMV status not recorded). Some clones in this sample may be carry-over from other donors' samples. Sequencing was done on a sample of PBMCs. The CDR3 DNA reads TGCGCCAGCAGCTTGGAAACGGGACGGAACTATGGCTACACCTTC. This gives the protein CASSLETGRNYGYTF.